One and the same sample provided the 21 T cell receptor beta chains below, sequenced in a study of CD8+ T cells in alopecia areata. TCR sequencing used cDNA made by reverse transcription of extracted RNA. The data were produced by immunoSEQ multiplex PCR, yet TCRdb's version contains in-frame clones alone and is incomplete. The sample shows some 110,000 clones, none of them appearing just once. Sequenced input: lesional skin. The receptor source for this set is a C3H/HeJ mouse with alopecia areata. For the strain, the MHC haplotype given is H2-k.

Regarding this clone: Each gene name is a mouse one. The CDR3 extends 4 residues past the end of the read, so its final part is completed from the germline J gene. The chain couples TRBV13-3 to TRBJ1-4, with 9 bases matching TRBD1. In germline, CDR1 is NNHDY, CDR2 SYVADS. V lost 4 bases, J lost 6 bases, and 4 bases stayed unmatched. The CDR3 extends over 14 amino acids. The CDR3 sequence: CASSQDRGDERLFF. The CDR3 bases that were read are TGTGCCAGCAGTCAGGACAGGGGCGACGAA.

Worth noting for this clone: Gene names and germline match the mouse. Read sequence stops 4 residues before the CDR3 end, and the germline J gene provides the missing end. This sequence joins TRBV19 and TRBJ2-4; TRBD2 aligns across 7 bases. CDR3 size: 15 residues. The junction had 5 bases not matched to a gene; V was cut back by 4 bases and J by 0 bases. Germline assignment: CDR1 FNHDT and CDR2 SITEND (reference sequence). Here the CDR3 reads CASSFPWGSQNTLYF. CDR3 bases read: TGTGCCAGCAGTTTCCCCTGGGGGAGTCAAAAC. The full variable domain, in which reference TRBV19 and TRBJ2-4 provide the parts outside the CDR3, is GGIITQTPKFLIGQEGQKLTLKCQQNFNHDTMYWYRQDSGKGLRLIYYSITENDLQKGDLSEGYDASREKKSSFSLTVTSAQKNEMAVFLCASSFPWGSQNTLYFGAGTRLSVL.

For this clone: At residue 13, the TCRdb protein and translated DNA are inconsistent; the protein given comes from the DNA. The listed genes are named as in mouse. The read terminates 3 residues before the CDR3 end, so the remaining end is supplied by the germline J gene. This chain uses TRBV13-3 with TRBJ1-6; tentative D call: TRBD1 (6 bases). TRBJ1-6 is noted as an ORF with a role that remains uncertain. The CDR3 has 16 residues. Trimming removed 3 bases at V and 0 bases at J, with 10 bases between. Germline lookup yields CDR1 NNHDY and CDR2 SYVADS. Partial CDR3 DNA: TGTGCCAGCAGTGGGACAGAACCTTCCTATAATTCGCCC. Protein: CASSGTEPSYNSP. From start to end, the CDR3 is CASSGTEPSYNSPLYF.

In its sample, this clone was seen a few times. Translating the DNA gives a protein that differs from the TCRdb entry at residue 13; the protein shown here is that DNA translation. Gene names denote mouse genes. Read data end 3 residues before the CDR3 end; the end is taken from the germline J gene. The chain recombines TRBV13-3 with TRBJ1-3, with TRBD1 matching over 9 bases. V dropped 1 base and J dropped 2; count of bases not matched to a gene: 4. The germline CDR1 and CDR2 sequences are NNHDY and SYVADS. The CDR3 is made up of 16 amino acids. Incomplete CDR3 DNA: TGTGCCAGCAGTGATTGGGACAGGGTCACTGGAAATACG. Protein sequence: CASSDWDRVTGNT. The entire CDR3 reads CASSDWDRVTGNTLYF.

At least ten counts were recorded for this clone. These gene names are mouse names. The CDR3 loop reads CASSSGTGEGNTEVFF. CDR3 DNA (partial): TGTGCCAGCAGCTCCGGGACAGGGGAGGGGAACACA. This chain joins TRBV13-3 and TRBJ1-1, with 10 bases aligning to TRBD1. The read is 4 residues too short to cover the CDR3 end, so that end is filled in from the germline J gene. After removal of 5 bases from V and 1 base from J, the junction contained 8 bases not matched to a gene. Germline V CDR1 and CDR2: NNHDY, SYVADS. This CDR3 region has 16 residues.

This clone has only a few counts. The germline and genes are mouse ones. The missing CDR3 end, 4 residues past where the read stops, is filled in from the germline J gene. This rearrangement joins TRBV13-3 to TRBJ2-1; 13 bases match TRBD2. CDR1 is NNHDY and CDR2 is SYVADS in the germline V gene. J lost 0 bases, V lost 4 bases, and 4 bases had no gene match. This CDR3 comprises 17 residues. CDR3 DNA, as far as it was read: TGTGCCAGCAGTCCGGGGACTGGGGGGGATAACTATGCT. Translation: CASSPGTGGDNYA. The whole CDR3 is CASSPGTGGDNYAEQFF.

Points on this clone: These gene names are mouse names. Read sequence stops 4 residues before the CDR3 end, and the germline J gene provides the missing end. This sequence joins TRBV13-1 and TRBJ1-1; a weak D match, TRBD1 (6 bases). The V end lost 5 bases, the J end lost 1 base, and 9 bases lay between the germline ends. The CDR3 covers 13 residues. Germline V gene lookup returns CDR1 NSHNY and CDR2 SYGAGN. This CDR3 reads CASSRGQNTEVFF. The DNA read from the CDR3 is TGTGCCAGCAGCAGGGGTCAAAACACA.

About this clone: Mouse germline and gene names are used. The missing CDR3 end, 4 residues past where the read stops, is filled in from the germline J gene. This rearrangement joins TRBV13-2 to TRBJ2-1, with TRBD2 matching over 9 bases. The CDR3 contains 15 residues. Trimming at V came to 3 bases and at J to 2 bases, leaving 3 bases not matched to a gene. CDR1 is NNHNN, CDR2 SYGAGS, per germline (reference sequence). Partial CDR3 DNA: TGTGCCAGCGGTGCGGGACTGGGACACTATGCT. Protein product: CASGAGLGHYA. The entire CDR3 sequence reads CASGAGLGHYAEQFF.

This clone has a handful of counts. DNA and listed protein disagree at residue 13, so the protein shown here was translated from the DNA. The germline and genes are mouse ones. With the read ending 3 residues before the CDR3 end, the germline J gene is used to fill in that end. The chain has TRBV13-2 and TRBJ1-6, with a possible D match to TRBD1 (5 bases). TRBJ1-6 has ORF status, its function being uncertain. The CDR3 length is 16 residues. The germline V gene encodes CDR1 NNHNN and CDR2 SYGAGS (reference sequence). The V end lost 2 bases, the J end lost 7 bases, and 16 bases lay between the germline ends. The CDR3: CASGDVRERPNSPLYF. The part of the CDR3 DNA that was read is TGTGCCAGCGGTGACGTCAGGGAAAGGCCCAATTCGCCC.

Only a few counts were recorded for this clone. Gene and germline names: mouse. CDR3 DNA (partial): TGTGCCAGCACGACAGGGTTCACA. Protein product: CASTTGFT. The entire CDR3 reads CASTTGFTEVFF. The rearrangement joins TRBV19 to TRBJ1-1, with TRBD1 identical over 7 bases. The DNA ends 4 residues before the CDR3 does, and the rest of the CDR3 is filled in from the germline J gene. With V trimmed by 6 bases and J by 4 bases, 3 bases remained unmatched. The CDR3 is made up of 12 amino acids. Germline values: CDR1 FNHDT, CDR2 SITEND (reference sequence).

This clone was recorded a few times. Gene names are mouse gene names. The read halts 4 residues ahead of the CDR3 end, with the missing end drawn from the germline J gene. The rearrangement uses TRBV13-3 and TRBJ2-3; possibly TRBD1 for D (5 bases). V gave up 3 bases and J gave up 4 bases, with 9 bases separating them. The CDR3 totals 13 residues. Germline V gives CDR1 NNHDY, CDR2 SYVADS. The sequenced CDR3 bases are TGTGCCAGCAGTGGGACAAAACCAGAA. This translates into CASSGTKPE. The complete CDR3 reads CASSGTKPETLYF.

This clone was detected a few times. Mouse germline and gene names are used. The read finishes 4 residues shy of the CDR3 end, and the germline J gene is used to complete it. This rearrangement joins TRBV1 to TRBJ2-5; 12 bases match TRBD2. CDR1 is NSQYPW, CDR2 LRSPGD, per germline (reference sequence). The CDR3 length is 13 residues. The CDR3 bases that were read are TGCACCTGCAGGGGGACTGGGGGGGAC. Protein: CTCRGTGGD. From start to end, the CDR3 is CTCRGTGGDTQYF.

Regarding this clone: Mouse gene names apply. The read stops 4 residues short of the end of the CDR3; the missing end is completed from the germline J gene. This chain connects TRBV13-3 to TRBJ1-4, with TRBD1 matching 12 bases. The length of the CDR3 is 16 residues. Germline loops: CDR1 NNHDY, CDR2 SYVADS. The sequenced CDR3 bases are TGTGCCAGCAGTGATACGGGACAGGGGGCCGGCGAA. Translated: CASSDTGQGAGE. The full CDR3 protein is CASSDTGQGAGERLFF.

This clone has only a few counts. Germline and genes: mouse. The read ends 4 residues early relative to the CDR3; the germline J gene fills the gap. The chain uses TRBV13-3 and TRBJ2-5, with D possibly being TRBD2 (7 bases). The length of the CDR3 is 13 residues. Germline V CDR1 and CDR2: NNHDY, SYVADS. CDR3 loop: CASRRGGTDTQYF. The sequenced part of the CDR3 DNA is TGTGCCAGCAGAAGGGGGGGGACAGAC.

As regards this clone: Gene names are the mouse ones. Coverage ceases 4 residues before the CDR3 finishes, and the germline J gene fills in the end. This rearrangement joins TRBV13-2 to TRBJ1-1; 11 bases line up with TRBD1. The CDR3 has 16 amino acids. Germline CDR1 and CDR2: NNHNN and SYGAGS (reference sequence). J was trimmed by 3 bases and V by 0 bases; bases with no gene match: 4. This CDR3 reads CASGDAQGQGDTEVFF. The sequenced part of the CDR3 DNA is TGTGCCAGCGGTGATGCCCAGGGACAGGGGGACACA.

For this clone: TCRdb and the translated DNA give different amino acids at residue 13; the protein presented here is the one translated from the DNA. Genes here carry mouse names. Read coverage stops 3 residues before the CDR3 terminus; the germline J gene supplies the remainder. V usage is TRBV13-2 and J usage is TRBJ1-6, with 11 bases lining up with TRBD1. TRBJ1-6 is an open reading frame whose function is uncertain. The CDR3 sequence is 16 residues long. Per the germline V gene, CDR1 is NNHNN and CDR2 is SYGAGS (reference sequence). Trimming took 1 base from V and 8 from J; bases not matched to a gene: 5. The covered CDR3 bases are TGTGCCAGCGGTGATCCGGGACAGGGGGGAGATTCGCCC. Protein: CASGDPGQGGDSP. The entire CDR3 is CASGDPGQGGDSPLYF.

This clone has ten or more counts. The listed genes are named as in mouse. The read gets to within 4 residues of the CDR3 end, and the germline J gene fills in the rest. The chain combines TRBV13-3 with TRBJ2-5; D gene ambiguous. Looked up from germline, CDR1 is NNHDY and CDR2 is SYVADS. The CDR3 loop spans 12 amino acids. The CDR3 here is CASSRREDTQYF. The sequenced part of the CDR3 DNA is TGTGCCAGCAGCAGGAGGGAAGAC.

Points on this clone: These gene names are mouse names. Sequencing ends 4 residues short of the CDR3 end; the germline J gene provides the rest. J is TRBJ1-1 and V is TRBV13-1; 9 bases fit TRBD1. The CDR3 is 13 residues long. V dropped 7 bases and J dropped 4; count of bases not matched to a gene: 5. Germline CDR1 is NSHNY and CDR2 is SYGAGN. The part of the CDR3 DNA that was read is TGTGCCAGCTACAGGGGGCGCGGCACA. Translating gives CASYRGRGT. The whole CDR3 reads CASYRGRGTEVFF.

With respect to this clone: All gene names here are mouse names. The CDR3 goes on 4 residues after the read ends, and that part is filled in from the germline J gene. This sequence joins TRBV13-1 and TRBJ2-2, with D possibly matching TRBD1 (6 bases). Germline CDR1 NSHNY, CDR2 SYGAGN. The V gene lost 3 bases and the J gene lost 0 bases, with 15 bases spanning the gap. The CDR3 runs to 17 residues. The CDR3 protein is CASSGASGTTNTGQLYF. The CDR3 DNA, read in part, is TGTGCCAGCAGTGGCGCCTCCGGGACAACAAACACCGGG.

In this sample, this clone turned up a few times. Genes and germline are mouse. The read gets to within 4 residues of the CDR3 end, and the germline J gene fills in the rest. V and J are TRBV5 and TRBJ2-1; tentative D call: TRBD2 (5 bases). CDR3 size: 13 residues. Germline assignment: CDR1 LGHNA and CDR2 YNLKQL (reference sequence). Trimming removed 2 bases at V and 6 bases at J, with 8 bases between. Partial CDR3 DNA: TGTGCCAGCAGCCAACTGGGAAGTGCT. Its translation: CASSQLGSA. The complete CDR3 protein is CASSQLGSAEQFF.

This clone was recorded a few times. Genes here carry mouse names. The read falls 4 residues short of the CDR3 end, and the missing part is taken from the germline J gene. The chain carries TRBV13-3 and TRBJ2-1; 7 bases fit TRBD2. CDR3 length: 15 residues. CDR1 is NNHDY, CDR2 SYVADS, per germline. V was clipped by 0 bases and J by 5 bases; unmatched bases: 5. The CDR3 sequence: CASSDAGGEHAEQFF. The CDR3 DNA, read in part, is TGTGCCAGCAGTGATGCCGGGGGGGAGCATGCT.